The table lists the clone carrying this T cell receptor (beta chain) with a few counts. Antigen unknown. The data were obtained in a study of human T cells and chemical hapten exposure. About the study: The scalp of each patient received a weekly diphenylcyclopropenone dose for the full roughly 25-week study.

Regarding the study as a whole: There was alopecia in the donors, so their immune response may differ from that of healthy people.

Documented time point: patch test 1, 2 weeks after DPC sensitization. Treatment: therapeutic diphenylcyclopropenone sensitization with weekly scalp DPC. Blood sampling preceded each patch test application. The study extracted total RNA from unfractionated whole blood. TCRdb used MiXCR to reprocess the RACE reads, holding one entry per CDR3 protein. The data show over 45,000 distinct CDR3 sequences, about 9.3% seen once. The sequence derives from a woman in her forties with alopecia areata. Some clones in this sample may be carry-over from other donors' samples. The specimen was whole blood, collected in connection with sensitization to the hapten diphenylcyclopropenone (DPC).

The CDR3 nucleotides read TGTGCCAGCAGTCAGGGTTCCGGTTCTGGGGCCAACGTCCTGACTTTC. The encoded protein is CASSQGSGSGANVLTF. V and J are TRBV6-5 and TRBJ2-6, with D perhaps TRBD1 (5 bases). Trimming took off 5 bases at V and 1 base at J, with 12 bases between the two ends. Germline lookup yields CDR1 MNHEY and CDR2 SVGAGI. The CDR3 is 16 residues long.